This T cell receptor (beta chain) is from a study of T-cell memory formation after mild COVID-19. A note on this clonotype: The antigen is undetermined.

CDR3 size: 13 residues. Trimming removed 2 bases from V and 7 bases from J, with 10 bases in between. Germline V gives CDR1 LGHNA, CDR2 YNFKEQ. General observations from the study: Day 15 to 85 contracting clones showed balanced CD4/CD8; later expanders leaned CD4+. CD8+ contracting clones occupied EMRA, while CD4+ ones occupied mainly CM and EM.

TCR alpha and TCR beta cDNA libraries with sample barcodes and UMIs came from 5'RACE using constant-segment primers. TCRdb independently ran MiXCR on the 5' RACE reads; one entry per CDR3 protein. In the table there are approximately 240,000 distinct CDR3 sequences, 16% of which are singletons. J is TRBJ2-3 and V is TRBV4-2; D gene unclear. The receptor was derived from a man aged 18 to 29 who had mild COVID-19 (a few samples of this study predate the infection). Cell type and time point are not known. The source material was PBMCs or a T cell subset sorted from them (not recorded which). In nucleotides, the CDR3 is TGTGCCAGCAGCCAATCCGTAGACAATACGCAGTATTTT. Translating it yields CASSQSVDNTQYF.